This TCR beta chain is from a study of T cell repertoires in cytomegalovirus infection (dated by TCRdb to between 2018 and 2021). At the level of the whole study: Because public TCR beta signatures pointed to carriage of CMV infection together with the matching HLA type, the HLA type of each donor mattered for the analysis.

The instrument given in TCRdb is Illumina HiSeq 1500. The public sequencing data were trimmed at Q25 with fastp and processed into clonotypes with MiXCR by TCRdb, which kept only in-frame beta chains. Every CDR3 protein is listed once, alongside the most common genes and DNA of its rows. The sample contains more than 400,000 distinct CDR3 sequences, less than 30% of them found a single time. The ten largest make up around 14% of the sample. This clonotype was recorded only once. Its antigen is currently not known. Per-base qualities were not stored, and no clone one base away is much larger. Weak support is all one read offers. Taken from cysteine to phenylalanine, the CDR3 has 15 residues. The entry retains the CDR3 DNA only, 45 bases that are in frame from base 1. V lost 8 bases and J lost 0 bases; the stretch between them is 11 bases long. CDR1 and CDR2 are read off the germline V gene (reference sequence) as LGHDT and YNNKEL.

The paper's findings and limits, for the study overall: The ex vivo response was dominated by HLA-C-restricted CMV-specific TCR beta clonotypes, and the single most frequent clonotype in two of eight donors was supplied by these HLA-C-restricted clonotypes. In both this cohort and an independent cohort of 352 donors, the cumulative frequency of public TCR beta family members distinguished carriers of CMV infection plus the relevant HLA type.

The sequence links TRBV3-1 to TRBJ1-6, with no reliable assignment of the D segment. The sequenced sample consisted of PBMCs. This receptor was identified in a human donor in good health (CMV status not recorded). Some clones in this sample may be carry-over from other donors' samples. CDR3 protein: CASRVGSSYNSPLHF. DNA sequence: TGTGCCAGCCGGGTGGGGAGCTCCTATAATTCACCCCTCCACTTT.